This T cell receptor (beta chain) was identified during a study of shared clonotypes between healthy human individuals. On this clone itself: No antigen is known for it.

This table comes from immunoSEQ multiplex PCR, and its TCRdb copy is limited to in-frame clones, with some not included. The data show around 510,000 clones, around 76% seen once. In unsorted samples, genomic DNA was obtained using about 90 million PBMCs. CDR3 size: 11 residues. The V gene lost 7 bases and the J gene lost 16 bases, with 16 bases spanning the gap. Germline V gene lookup returns CDR1 MRHNA and CDR2 SNTAGT. Study-wide results and limits: The small donor group covered limited genetic and exposure diversity.

The sequenced material came from PBMCs. V is TRBV6-4 and J is TRBJ1-4; D is undetermined. The TCR sequence derives from a woman aged 40 to 50 in good health. Some clones in this sample may be carry-over from other donors' samples. This CDR3 is CASKFQAPRFF. CDR3 DNA: TGTGCCAGCAAGTTCCAGGCGCCAAGGTTTTTT.